These 9 T cell receptor beta chains share one sample of origin, sequenced in a study of blood T cell repertoires in COVID-19. The repertoire was sequenced with immunoSEQ multiplex PCR; TCRdb's copy has only in-frame clones and lacks some. This table has hundreds of thousands of clones, about 86% appearing once. The specimen sequenced was peripheral blood. These receptor sequences come from a woman aged 25-40 years who had recovered from COVID-19.

The V and J genes are TRBV28 and TRBJ2-1; 12 nucleotides line up with TRBD2. CDR3 size: 16 residues. The J segment lost 6 bases and the V segment lost 5 bases, leaving 8 bases of the junction unmatched. In germline, CDR1 is MDHEN, CDR2 SYDVKM. The CDR3 DNA reads TGTGCCAGCAGTACGGGACTAGCGGGCTTTGGCAATGAGCAGTTCTTC. This gives the protein CASSTGLAGFGNEQFF.

This rearrangement joins TRBV28 to TRBJ2-1; D gene ambiguous. CDR1 and CDR2 (germline): MDHEN, SYDVKM. With 6 bases removed from V and 5 bases from J, the gap between germline ends came to 5 bases. This CDR3 has 11 residues. The CDR3 region is CASSPDNEQFF. CDR3 sequence (DNA): TGTGCCAGCAGCCCTGACAATGAGCAGTTCTTC.

The V gene is TRBV4-2, the J gene TRBJ1-2; tentative D call: TRBD1 (6 bases). The CDR3 runs to 13 residues. V gave up 3 bases and J gave up 8 bases, with 13 bases separating them. Germline values: CDR1 LGHNA, CDR2 YNFKEQ. The CDR3 is CASSQGQGKGYTF. The CDR3 region has the DNA TGTGCCAGCAGCCAGGGACAAGGTAAAGGCTACACCTTC.

The chain joins TRBV3-1 (or the pseudogene TRBV3-2) to TRBJ2-7, with 8 bases fitting TRBD2. Unmatched junction bases numbered 6, after V lost 5 bases and J lost 3 bases. Germline lookup yields CDR1 LGHDT and CDR2 YNNKEL (reference sequence). CDR3 length: 14 amino acids. The CDR3 DNA follows: TGTGCCAGCAGCACAACTAGCGGCGACTACGAGCAGTACTTC. Translating gives CASSTTSGDYEQYF.

V usage is TRBV3-1 (or the pseudogene TRBV3-2) and J usage is TRBJ1-6; no clear D. CDR3 length: 19 residues. Germline V gene sequence: CDR1 LGHDT, CDR2 YNNKEL (reference sequence). The V end was cut by 0 bases, the J end by 9 bases, with 24 bases between. CDR3 in amino acids: CASSQDLAGRRRPISPLHF. The CDR3 coding sequence is TGTGCCAGCAGCCAAGATCTCGCCGGCCGACGGAGGCCAATTTCACCCCTCCACTTT.

The V call is TRBV28, the J call TRBJ2-7; D uncertain. Deletions cut 1 base from V and 3 bases from J, with 7 bases between. The CDR3 length is 13 residues. Germline loops: CDR1 MDHEN, CDR2 SYDVKM. The CDR3: CASSLYPVYEQYF. CDR3 bases: TGTGCCAGCAGTTTATACCCAGTCTACGAGCAGTACTTC.

The chain combines TRBV6-4 with TRBJ2-2; 9 bases match TRBD2. CDR3 length equals 17 residues. Germline-derived CDR1 and CDR2 are MRHNA and SNTAGT. V lost 2 bases to trimming and J lost 0 bases; unmatched junction nucleotides: 4. Here the CDR3 DNA reads TGTGCCAGCAGTGACACAGCGGGGGGCGCGAACACCGGGGAGCTGTTTTTT. It yields the protein CASSDTAGGANTGELFF.

The genes are TRBV19 and TRBJ2-6; D remains ambiguous. V was shortened by 5 bases and J by 0 bases, with 8 bases between the two germline ends. CDR3 length: 15 amino acids. Germline V lookup: CDR1 LNHDA, CDR2 SQIVND (reference sequence). The CDR3 loop reads CASSLMSSGANVLTF. The CDR3 DNA reads TGTGCCAGTAGTTTGATGAGCTCTGGGGCCAACGTCCTGACTTTC. Drawing the rest from reference TRBV19 and TRBJ2-6, the complete variable domain is DGGITQSPKYLFRKEGQNVTLSCEQNLNHDAMYWYRQDPGQGLRLIYYSQIVNDFQKGDIAEGYSVSREKKESFPLTVTSAQKNPTAFYLCASSLMSSGANVLTFGAGSRLTVL.

In its sample, this clone was seen a few times. The chain employs TRBV19 and TRBJ1-3; maybe TRBD1 (5 bases). CDR1 LNHDA and CDR2 SQIVND come from the germline V gene (reference sequence). The CDR3 runs to 13 residues. V lost 5 bases, J lost 8 bases, and 13 bases lay in between. The CDR3 region is CASSVTREDTIYF. DNA of the CDR3: TGTGCCAGTAGTGTCACCAGGGAGGACACCATATATTTT.